This record covers a single TCR beta chain. Antigen: not known. The CDR3 consists of 11 residues. CDR1 is MNHNS and CDR2 is SASEGT in the germline V gene. V lost 8 bases and J lost 10, with 14 bases in between. The data were obtained in a study of cytomegalovirus exposure and HLA in healthy donors. Study findings and constraints: A classifier reportedly called cytomegalovirus status with high sensitivity and specificity.

Only in-frame clones appear in the TCRdb table, and some are missing; sequencing was by immunoSEQ multiplex PCR. The sample has roughly 250,000 clones; around 88% are singletons. The chain couples TRBV6-1 to TRBJ1-1; weak D call: TRBD1 (6 bases). Sequencing was carried out using PBMCs. The receptor's source is a woman under 40 in good health and CMV-seropositive. The chain's CDR3 is CASFKGGLAFF. In DNA form, the CDR3 reads TGTGCCAGCTTCAAAGGGGGTTTAGCTTTCTTT.